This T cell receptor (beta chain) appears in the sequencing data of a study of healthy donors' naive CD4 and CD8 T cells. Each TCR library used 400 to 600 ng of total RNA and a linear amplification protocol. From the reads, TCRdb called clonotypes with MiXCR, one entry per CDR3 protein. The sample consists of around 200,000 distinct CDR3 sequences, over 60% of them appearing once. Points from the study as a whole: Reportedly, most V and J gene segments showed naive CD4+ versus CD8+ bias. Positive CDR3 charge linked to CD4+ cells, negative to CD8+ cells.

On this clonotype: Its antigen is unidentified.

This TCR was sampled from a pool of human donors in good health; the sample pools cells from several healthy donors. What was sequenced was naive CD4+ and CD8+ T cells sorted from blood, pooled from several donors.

In nucleotides, the CDR3 is TGTGCCAGTTCGGCTGGCAATGAGCAGTTCTTC. Encoded protein: CASSAGNEQFF. The chain couples TRBV11-1 to TRBJ2-1, with D uncertain. Looked up from germline, CDR1 is SGHAT and CDR2 is FQDESV (reference sequence). Between the trimmed V and J ends, which lost 9 bases and 6 bases, there was a span of 9 bases. The CDR3 consists of 11 residues. Based on the CDR3 plus reference TRBV11-1 and TRBJ2-1, the full variable domain is EAEVAQSPRYKITEKSQAVAFWCDPISGHATLYWYRQILGQGPELLVQFQDESVVDDSQLPKDRFSAERLKGVDSTLKIQPAELGDSAMYLCASSAGNEQFFGPGTRLTVL.